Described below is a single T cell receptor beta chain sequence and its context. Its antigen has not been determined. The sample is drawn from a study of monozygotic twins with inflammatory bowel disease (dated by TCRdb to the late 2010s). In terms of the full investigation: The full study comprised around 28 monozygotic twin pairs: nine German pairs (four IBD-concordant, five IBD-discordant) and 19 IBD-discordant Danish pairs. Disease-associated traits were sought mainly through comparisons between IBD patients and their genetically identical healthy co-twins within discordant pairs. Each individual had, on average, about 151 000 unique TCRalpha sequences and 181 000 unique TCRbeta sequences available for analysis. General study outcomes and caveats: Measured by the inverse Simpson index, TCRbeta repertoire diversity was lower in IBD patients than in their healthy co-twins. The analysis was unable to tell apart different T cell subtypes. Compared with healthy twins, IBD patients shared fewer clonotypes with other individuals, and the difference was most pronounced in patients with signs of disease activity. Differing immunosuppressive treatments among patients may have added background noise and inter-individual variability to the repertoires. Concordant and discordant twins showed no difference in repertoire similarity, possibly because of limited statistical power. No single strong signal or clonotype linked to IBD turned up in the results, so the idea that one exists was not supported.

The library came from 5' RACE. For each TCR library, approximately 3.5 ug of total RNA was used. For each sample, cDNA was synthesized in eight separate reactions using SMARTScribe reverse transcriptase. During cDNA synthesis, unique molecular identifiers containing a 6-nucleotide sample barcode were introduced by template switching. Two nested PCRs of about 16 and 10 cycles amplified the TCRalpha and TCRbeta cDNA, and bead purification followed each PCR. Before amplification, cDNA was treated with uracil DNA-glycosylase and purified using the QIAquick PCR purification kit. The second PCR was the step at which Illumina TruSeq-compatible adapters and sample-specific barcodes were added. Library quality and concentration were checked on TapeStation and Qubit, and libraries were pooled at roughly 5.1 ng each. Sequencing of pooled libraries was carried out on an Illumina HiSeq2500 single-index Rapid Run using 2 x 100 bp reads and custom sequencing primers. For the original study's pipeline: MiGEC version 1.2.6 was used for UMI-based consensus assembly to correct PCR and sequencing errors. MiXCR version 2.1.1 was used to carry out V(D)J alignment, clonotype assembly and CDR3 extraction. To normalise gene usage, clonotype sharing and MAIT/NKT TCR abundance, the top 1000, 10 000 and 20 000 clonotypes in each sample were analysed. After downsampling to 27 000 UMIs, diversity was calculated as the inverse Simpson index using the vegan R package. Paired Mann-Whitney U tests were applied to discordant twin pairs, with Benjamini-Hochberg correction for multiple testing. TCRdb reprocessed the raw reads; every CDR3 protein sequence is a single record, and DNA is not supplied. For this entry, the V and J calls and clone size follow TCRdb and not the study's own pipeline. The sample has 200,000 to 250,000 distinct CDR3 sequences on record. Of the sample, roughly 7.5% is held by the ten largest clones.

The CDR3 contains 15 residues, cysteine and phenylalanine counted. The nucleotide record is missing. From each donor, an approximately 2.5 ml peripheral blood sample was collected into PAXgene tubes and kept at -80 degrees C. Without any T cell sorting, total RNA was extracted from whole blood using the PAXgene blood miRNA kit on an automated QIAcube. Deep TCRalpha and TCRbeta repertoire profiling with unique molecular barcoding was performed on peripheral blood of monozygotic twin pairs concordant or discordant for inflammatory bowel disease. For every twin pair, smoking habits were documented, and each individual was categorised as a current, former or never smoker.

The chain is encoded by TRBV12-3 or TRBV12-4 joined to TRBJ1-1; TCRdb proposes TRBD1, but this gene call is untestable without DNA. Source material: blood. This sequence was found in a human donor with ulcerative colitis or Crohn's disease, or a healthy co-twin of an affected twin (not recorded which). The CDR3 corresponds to CASSFSGGKSTEAFF.